This section outlines one TCR beta chain sequence together with its context. Its antigen is as yet unknown. The CDR3 has 15 amino acids. Germline CDR1 and CDR2: MGHDK and SYGVNS. V lost 4 bases, J lost 2 bases, and 15 bases lay in between. Assay used: immunoSEQ multiplex PCR; TCRdb lists only in-frame clones, some missing. The sample lists approximately 140,000 clones; 92% were seen once. The entry originates in a study of T cell responses to AZD1222 COVID-19 vaccine. Study-level findings and limits: Donors skewed white British and female; clonal diversity was possibly underestimated. Just 5 to 7 AZD1222 recipients were seropositive at baseline. Within unmutated variant regions lay the reported targets of nearly half of spike-specific TCRs.

This TCR came from an adult who received the AZD1222 COVID-19 vaccine. Sequences were derived from peripheral blood, sampled 28 days after the second AZD1222 dose. This rearrangement joins TRBV25-1 to TRBJ2-7, with D perhaps TRBD1 (5 bases). The CDR3 bases are TGTGCCAGCAGTGCCCTGACAGCTGCGGCCTACGAGCAGTACTTC. Translated: CASSALTAAAYEQYF.